Below, 8 T cell receptor beta chains from the same sample are listed, as sequenced in a study of T cell clonality in common variable immunodeficiency. Method: immunoSEQ multiplex PCR; TCRdb's copy keeps in-frame clones and lacks some. The data list tens of thousands of clones, none observed once; 13% falls to the top ten. Specimen: peripheral blood mononuclear cells. These receptors all stem from a person aged 18 to 70 in good health.

This clone was recorded at least ten times. The read comes to an end 3 residues before the CDR3 does, leaving the germline J gene to fill in the end. The chain uses TRBV7-3 and TRBJ2-3; maybe TRBD1 (6 bases). From germline, CDR1 is SGHTA and CDR2 FQGTGA. The CDR3 sequence is 16 residues long. V lost 0 bases, J lost 2 bases, and 12 bases lay in between. CDR3 DNA (partial): TGTGCCAGCAGCTTAACCCCTACAGGGACCACAGATACG. As protein: CASSLTPTGTTDT. The whole CDR3 sequence is CASSLTPTGTTDTQYF.

This clone was detected ten times or more. Coverage ceases 3 residues before the CDR3 finishes, and the germline J gene fills in the end. This chain joins TRBV20-1 and TRBJ1-1; perhaps TRBD1 as D (5 bases). V shed 0 bases and J shed 1 base, with 12 bases lying between them. Germline V gene lookup returns CDR1 DFQATT and CDR2 SNEGSKA (reference sequence). The CDR3 runs to 15 residues. The CDR3 here is CSARDLTGWNTEAFF. The part of the CDR3 DNA that was read is TGCAGTGCTAGAGACCTCACAGGATGGAACACTGAA.

This clone has a count of ten or more. The missing CDR3 end, 3 residues past where the read stops, is filled in from the germline J gene. This chain joins TRBV16 and TRBJ1-1; D unclear. Trimming cost V 1 base and J 1 base, with 7 bases left between them. In germline, CDR1 is KGHSY, CDR2 FQNENV. The CDR3 covers 14 residues. The sequenced part of the CDR3 DNA is TGTGCCAGCAGCCAATGGTTCGGGAACACTGAA. It specifies CASSQWFGNTE. The CDR3, in full, reads CASSQWFGNTEAFF.

At least ten counts were recorded for this clone. Read data end 3 residues before the CDR3 end; the end is taken from the germline J gene. The J gene is TRBJ1-4, the V gene TRBV19, with 9 positions matching TRBD1. The germline gives CDR1 LNHDA, CDR2 SQIVND (reference sequence). The V and J ends lost 3 bases and 8 bases, in that order; junction bases with no gene match: 7. CDR3 length: 15 amino acids. The part of the CDR3 DNA that was read is TGTGCCAGTAGTATTGGCGGGACAGGGAGGGAAAAA. Translated, it gives CASSIGGTGREK. In full, the CDR3 reads CASSIGGTGREKLFF.

Concerning this clone itself: The read ends 3 residues shy of where the CDR3 ends; the end is completed using the germline J gene. This chain connects TRBV23-1 to TRBJ2-4, with D possibly matching TRBD1 (6 bases). TRBV23-1 counts as an open reading frame of uncertain function. This CDR3 region has 13 residues. CDR3 bases read: TGCGCCAGCAGCCCGACAGGAACCTATGGT. Its translation: CASSPTGTYG. The entire CDR3 protein reads CASSPTGTYGQYF.

A few counts support this clone. Read coverage stops 3 residues before the CDR3 terminus; the germline J gene supplies the remainder. The chain is built from TRBV18 and TRBJ2-2; 10 nucleotides line up with TRBD1. Trimming removed 8 bases from V and 6 bases from J; junction bases left unmatched: 21. The length of the CDR3 is 19 residues. Per the germline V gene, CDR1 is KGHSH and CDR2 is LQKENI. The CDR3 protein is CASHPGQGSSRVISGELFF. The covered CDR3 bases are TGTGCCAGCCACCCGGGACAGGGGTCCTCCCGGGTAATTTCCGGGGAG. Using reference TRBV18 and TRBJ2-2 for the parts outside the CDR3, the full variable domain is NAGVMQNPRHLVRRRGQEARLRCSPMKGHSHVYWYRQLPEEGLKFMVYLQKENIIDESGMPKERFSAEFPKEGPSILRIQQVVRGDSAAYFCASHPGQGSSRVISGELFFGEGSRLTVL.

As for this clone: The DNA ends 3 residues before the CDR3 does, and the rest of the CDR3 is filled in from the germline J gene. The chain uses TRBV10-3 and TRBJ2-5; D gene uncertain. CDR3 length equals 13 residues. Germline assignment: CDR1 ENHRY and CDR2 SYGVKD. The sequenced CDR3 bases are TGTGCCATCAGTTACGAACACACCGATACC. It translates to CAISYEHTDT. The CDR3 in its entirety is CAISYEHTDTQYF.

This clone was seen repeatedly, ten times or more. The read gets to within 3 residues of the CDR3 end, and the germline J gene fills in the rest. V and J are TRBV5-1 and TRBJ2-1, with D perhaps matching TRBD1 (5 bases). V was pared by 1 base and J by 3 bases, with 8 bases between. The germline CDR1 and CDR2 sequences are SGHRS and YFSETQ. This CDR3 has 14 residues. CDR3 bases read: TGCGCCAGCAGCTTGCAGGGCCGCTACAATGAG. Translating gives CASSLQGRYNE. The full CDR3 protein reads CASSLQGRYNEQFF. The full variable domain, rest sourced from reference TRBV5-1 and TRBJ2-1, is KAGVTQTPRYLIKTRGQQVTLSCSPISGHRSVSWYQQTPGQGLQFLFEYFSETQRNKGNFPGRFSGRQFSNSRSEMNVSTLELGDSALYLCASSLQGRYNEQFFGPGTRLTVL.